This note documents a single T cell receptor (beta chain) sequence. The CDR3 has 15 residues. Germline CDR1 and CDR2: SGHNT and YYREEE (reference sequence). V lost 2 bases and J 3 bases, leaving 12 bases between the germline ends. The sample belongs to a study of shared clonotypes between healthy human individuals. Method: immunoSEQ multiplex PCR; TCRdb's copy keeps in-frame clones and lacks some. The table has 2,500,000 or so clones, about nine tenths seen once; the top ten hold about 0.41%. The genes are TRBV5-4 and TRBJ2-1; D is undetermined. The TCR originated in a young man in good health. Some clones in this sample may be carry-over from other donors' samples. The sequenced sample was naive CD4+ T cells from PBMCs. Indicated subset: CD45RA+ positively selected. The CDR3 sequence: CASSFNTGSYNEQFF. The DNA for the CDR3 is TGTGCCAGCAGCTTCAATACGGGTAGCTACAATGAGCAGTTCTTC.